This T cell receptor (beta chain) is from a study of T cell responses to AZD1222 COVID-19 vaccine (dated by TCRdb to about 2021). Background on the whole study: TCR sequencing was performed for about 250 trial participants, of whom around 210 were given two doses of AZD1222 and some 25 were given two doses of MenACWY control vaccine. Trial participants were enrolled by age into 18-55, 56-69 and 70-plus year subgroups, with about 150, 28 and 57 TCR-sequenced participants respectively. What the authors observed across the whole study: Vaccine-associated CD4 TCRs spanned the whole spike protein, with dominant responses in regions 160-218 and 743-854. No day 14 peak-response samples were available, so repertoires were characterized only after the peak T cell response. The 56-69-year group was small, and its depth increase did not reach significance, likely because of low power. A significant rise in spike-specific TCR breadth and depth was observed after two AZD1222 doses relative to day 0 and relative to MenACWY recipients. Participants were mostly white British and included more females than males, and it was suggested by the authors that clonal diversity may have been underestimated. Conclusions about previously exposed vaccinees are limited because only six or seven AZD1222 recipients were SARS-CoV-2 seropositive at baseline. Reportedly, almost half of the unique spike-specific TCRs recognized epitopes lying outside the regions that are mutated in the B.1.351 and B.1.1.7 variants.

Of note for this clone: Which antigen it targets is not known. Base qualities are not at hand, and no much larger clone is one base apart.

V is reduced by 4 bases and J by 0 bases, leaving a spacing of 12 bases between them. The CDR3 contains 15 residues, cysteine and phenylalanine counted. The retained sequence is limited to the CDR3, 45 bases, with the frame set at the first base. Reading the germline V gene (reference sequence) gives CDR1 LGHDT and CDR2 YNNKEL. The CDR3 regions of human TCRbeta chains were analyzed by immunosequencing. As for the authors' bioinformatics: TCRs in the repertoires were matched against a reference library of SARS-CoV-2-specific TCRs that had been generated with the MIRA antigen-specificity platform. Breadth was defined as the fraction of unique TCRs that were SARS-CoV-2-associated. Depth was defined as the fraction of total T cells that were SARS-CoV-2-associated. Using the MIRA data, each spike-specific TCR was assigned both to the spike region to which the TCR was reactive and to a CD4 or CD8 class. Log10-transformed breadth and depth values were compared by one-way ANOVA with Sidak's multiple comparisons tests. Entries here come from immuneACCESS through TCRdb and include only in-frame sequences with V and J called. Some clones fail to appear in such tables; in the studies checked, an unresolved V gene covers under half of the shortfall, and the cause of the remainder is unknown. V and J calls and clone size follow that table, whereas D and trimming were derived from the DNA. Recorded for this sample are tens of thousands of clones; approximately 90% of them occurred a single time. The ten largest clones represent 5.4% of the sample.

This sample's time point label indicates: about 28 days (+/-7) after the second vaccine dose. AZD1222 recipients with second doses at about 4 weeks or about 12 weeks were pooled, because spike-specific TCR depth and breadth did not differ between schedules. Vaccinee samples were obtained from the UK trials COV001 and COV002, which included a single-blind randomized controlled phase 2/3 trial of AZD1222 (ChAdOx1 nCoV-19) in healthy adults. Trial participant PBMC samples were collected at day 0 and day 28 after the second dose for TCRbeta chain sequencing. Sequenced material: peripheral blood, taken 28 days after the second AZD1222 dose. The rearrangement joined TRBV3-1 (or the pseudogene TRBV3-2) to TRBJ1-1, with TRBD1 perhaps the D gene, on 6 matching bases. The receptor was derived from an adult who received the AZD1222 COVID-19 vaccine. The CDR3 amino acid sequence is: CASSRKQGLNTEAFF. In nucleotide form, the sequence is TGTGCCAGCAGCCGAAAACAGGGATTGAACACTGAAGCTTTCTTT.